These 24 T cell receptor beta chains share one sample of origin, sequenced in a study of HIV-infected patients and healthy controls. All unsorted peripheral T cells were captured because whole blood was used without fractionation. cDNA was made from about 480 ng RNA using alpha and beta constant primers. Using multiplexing indices, alpha and beta chain libraries were generated apart by chain-specific third strand synthesis. TCRdb ran MiXCR on the 5' RACE reads and lists one entry per CDR3 protein. Among about 16,000 distinct CDR3 sequences listed, 9.4% were seen once. Sequencing was performed on blood. The origin of the receptors is an adult in good health.

This clonotype was detected only a few times. The chain links TRBV7-8 to TRBJ1-1, with D unresolved. Trimming removed 1 base from V and 1 base from J, with 7 bases in between. The CDR3 contains 14 residues. CDR1 is SGHVS and CDR2 is FQNEAQ in the germline V gene. The CDR3 nucleotides are TGTGCCAGCAGCTTAGGTTCACGGAACACTGAAGCTTTCTTT. It specifies CASSLGSRNTEAFF.

The table lists this clonotype with many counts. V and J are TRBV12-3 or TRBV12-4 and TRBJ1-5; D may be TRBD1 (6 bases). The CDR3 is 15 residues long. V was clipped by 3 bases and J by 4 bases, with 13 bases between them. The DNA of the CDR3 is TGTGCCAGCAGTTTCTCAGGGGCAGCAAATCAGCCCCAGCATTTT. Its protein product is CASSFSGAANQPQHF.

This clonotype was observed a handful of times. The V call is TRBV11-2, the J call TRBJ2-1, with 9 bases aligning to TRBD2. The length of the CDR3 is 18 residues. V dropped 3 bases and J dropped 6; count of bases not matched to a gene: 15. Germline CDR1 reads SGHAT; CDR2 reads FQNNGV. Here the CDR3 DNA reads TGTGCCAGCAGCTTTAGCGGGAGTCGGCCCCCGGCCCTCAATGAGCAGTTCTTC. The encoded protein is CASSFSGSRPPALNEQFF. The variable domain in full, with the rest retrieved from reference TRBV11-2 and TRBJ2-1, is EAGVAQSPRYKIIEKRQSVAFWCNPISGHATLYWYQQILGQGPKLLIQFQNNGVVDDSQLPKDRFSAERLKGVDSTLKIQPAKLEDSAVYLCASSFSGSRPPALNEQFFGPGTRLTVL.

This clonotype is medium-sized. This sequence joins TRBV28 and TRBJ2-5, with 7 bases lining up with TRBD1. CDR3 length equals 15 residues. The J segment lost 2 bases and the V segment lost 11 bases, leaving 14 bases of the junction unmatched. Looked up from germline, CDR1 is MDHEN and CDR2 is SYDVKM. CDR3 coding DNA: TGTGCCGCTCATGACCCTAGACAGGGACAAGAGACCCAGTACTTC. Encoded protein: CAAHDPRQGQETQYF. The full variable domain, completed using reference TRBV28 and TRBJ2-5, is DVKVTQSSRYLVKRTGEKVFLECVQDMDHENMFWYRQDPGLGLRLIYFSYDVKMKEKGDIPEGYSVSREKKERFSLILESASTNQTSMYLCAAHDPRQGQETQYFGPGTRLLVL.

The sample holds many counts of this clonotype. The genes are TRBV10-3 and TRBJ2-5; D tentatively reads TRBD1 or TRBD2 (5 bases each). V was shortened by 3 bases and J by 5 bases, with 10 bases between the two germline ends. Germline CDR1 and CDR2: ENHRY and SYGVKD. This CDR3 is 13 amino acids long. CDR3 region: CAISDGDAETQYF. The CDR3 DNA reads TGTGCCATCAGTGACGGGGACGCGGAGACCCAGTACTTC.

This clonotype has a count of ten or more. The chain joins TRBV6-5 to TRBJ2-3; TRBD2 agrees at 7 bases. This CDR3 contains 17 residues. The germline CDR1 and CDR2 sequences are MNHEY and SVGAGI. J was trimmed by 4 bases and V by 6 bases; bases with no gene match: 16. CDR3 DNA: TGTGCCAGCAGCACGACTCCCAGCGGGACGGTATCAGATACGCAGTATTTT. Translating gives CASSTTPSGTVSDTQYF.

There are many counts of this clonotype. The chain carries TRBV7-3 and TRBJ2-3; TRBD2 matches 8 bases. Germline loops: CDR1 SGHTA, CDR2 FQGTGA. Trimming took 0 bases from V and 7 from J; bases not matched to a gene: 15. CDR3 length: 18 amino acids. The chain's CDR3 is CASSLTSGRGLGRNTQYF. The CDR3 DNA is TGTGCCAGCAGCTTAACGTCGGGTAGGGGACTAGGCCGAAATACGCAGTATTTT. Filled out from reference TRBV7-3 and TRBJ2-3, the complete variable domain reads GAGVSQTPSNKVTEKGKYVELRCDPISGHTALYWYRQSLGQGPEFLIYFQGTGAADDSGLPNDRFFAVRPEGSVSTLKIQRTERGDSAVYLCASSLTSGRGLGRNTQYFGPGTRLTVL.

Many counts were recorded for this clonotype. The rearrangement links TRBV5-1 to TRBJ2-7; 8 bases are shared with TRBD1. CDR1 and CDR2 from the germline V gene are SGHRS and YFSETQ. The length of the CDR3 is 14 residues. The V segment lost 3 bases and the J segment 1 base; nucleotides outside the gene matches: 3. CDR3 DNA sequence: TGCGCCAGCAGCTCGGGACAGGATTCCTACGAGCAGTACTTC. Its translation is CASSSGQDSYEQYF.

In the case of this clonotype: The junction does not match germline at one end; this may be a read error. J is TRBJ1-2 and V is TRBV11-2; tentatively, D is TRBD1 (6 bases). Germline V gene lookup returns CDR1 SGHAT and CDR2 FQNNGV. The CDR3 spans 15 residues. Here the CDR3 DNA reads TGTGCCAGCAGCTCAACAGGGTATTATGACTATGGCTACAACTTC. It yields the protein CASSSTGYYDYGYNF.

There are many counts of this clonotype. This rearrangement joins TRBV27 to TRBJ2-3; 10 bases line up with TRBD2. The length of the CDR3 is 14 residues. The germline gives CDR1 MNHEY, CDR2 SMNVEV (reference sequence). V was clipped by 6 bases and J by 4 bases; unmatched bases: 4. The CDR3 sequence: CASSLAGVPDTQYF. The CDR3 nucleotides read TGTGCCAGCAGCCTAGCGGGAGTGCCAGATACGCAGTATTTT.

This clonotype was seen many times. This chain joins TRBV5-5 and TRBJ1-1; D is unclear. The CDR3 covers 15 residues. Between the trimmed V and J ends, which lost 4 bases and 5 bases, there was a span of 18 bases. CDR1 SGHKS and CDR2 YYEKEE come from the germline V gene (reference sequence). Here the CDR3 reads CASSPRGLVGTEAFF. The CDR3 region has the DNA TGTGCCAGCAGCCCGAGAGGACTGGTGGGAACTGAAGCTTTCTTT.

The V gene is TRBV5-1, the J gene TRBJ1-1; no clear D. Germline V gene lookup returns CDR1 SGHRS and CDR2 YFSETQ. Between the trimmed V and J ends, which lost 5 bases and 5 bases, there was a span of 7 bases. The CDR3 extends over 11 amino acids. The CDR3 is CASRTHTEAFF. CDR3 nucleotide sequence: TGCGCCAGCAGGACCCATACTGAAGCTTTCTTT. The full variable domain, rest sourced from reference TRBV5-1 and TRBJ1-1, is KAGVTQTPRYLIKTRGQQVTLSCSPISGHRSVSWYQQTPGQGLQFLFEYFSETQRNKGNFPGRFSGRQFSNSRSEMNVSTLELGDSALYLCASRTHTEAFFGQGTRLTVV.

This clonotype is termed medium-sized. The V and J genes are TRBV6-2 or TRBV6-3 and TRBJ1-5, with D hard to call. Trimming removed 6 bases at V and 0 bases at J, with 9 bases between. The CDR3 length is 14 residues. CDR1 is MNHEY and CDR2 is SVGEGT in the germline V gene. The CDR3 spells CASSQQNSNQPQHF. CDR3 in DNA: TGTGCCAGCAGCCAACAGAATAGCAATCAGCCCCAGCATTTT.

This clonotype was detected a few times. V and J are TRBV6-5 and TRBJ2-4; D is tentatively TRBD1 or TRBD2 (6 bases each). CDR3 length equals 15 residues. Between the trimmed V and J ends, which lost 6 bases and 3 bases, there was a span of 15 bases. Germline lookup yields CDR1 MNHEY and CDR2 SVGAGI. The CDR3 loop reads CASSLGGEGKNIQYF. DNA for the CDR3: TGTGCCAGCAGCTTGGGGGGCGAGGGCAAAAACATTCAGTACTTC.

This clonotype occurred many times. The gene calls are TRBV12-3 or TRBV12-4 and TRBJ2-2, with D perhaps assigned TRBD1 or TRBD2 (6 bases each). The V end was cut by 6 bases, the J end by 2 bases, with 7 bases between. This CDR3 spans 13 amino acids. In DNA form, the CDR3 reads TGTGCCAGCAGGGGGGGCAACACCGGGGAGCTGTTTTTT. Its translation: CASRGGNTGELFF.

This clonotype was recorded at least ten times. The chain recombines TRBV5-6 with TRBJ2-7, with D unresolved. With 4 bases removed from V and 2 bases from J, the gap between germline ends came to 16 bases. CDR3 length: 15 residues. CDR1 is SGHDT and CDR2 is YYEEEE in the germline V gene. Here the CDR3 reads CASSPEMGRPYEQYV. The CDR3 region has the DNA TGTGCCAGCAGCCCAGAGATGGGTCGCCCCTACGAGCAGTACGTC.

This clonotype is medium-sized (0.01 to 0.1%). The J gene is TRBJ2-2, the V gene TRBV9, with D tentatively TRBD2 (5 bases). CDR1 is SGDLS, CDR2 YYNGEE, per germline. The CDR3 totals 14 residues. Trimming removed 0 bases from V and 5 bases from J, with 8 bases in between. CDR3 in DNA: TGTGCCAGCAGCGTAGCTGGAGGTACCGGGGAGCTGTTTTTT. Encoded protein: CASSVAGGTGELFF.

This clonotype has ten or more counts. The rearrangement joins TRBV5-1 to TRBJ2-5; TRBD2 matches 8 bases. This CDR3 region has 15 residues. J gave up 3 bases and V 4 bases, and 8 bases lay outside the gene matches. CDR1 is SGHRS, CDR2 YFSETQ, per germline. The CDR3: CASSKREPLKETQYF. The CDR3 nucleotides read TGCGCCAGCAGCAAGCGGGAGCCGTTAAAAGAGACCCAGTACTTC. Filled out from reference TRBV5-1 and TRBJ2-5, the complete variable domain reads KAGVTQTPRYLIKTRGQQVTLSCSPISGHRSVSWYQQTPGQGLQFLFEYFSETQRNKGNFPGRFSGRQFSNSRSEMNVSTLELGDSALYLCASSKREPLKETQYFGPGTRLLVL.

The rearrangement joins TRBV19 to TRBJ2-3; no reliable D call. CDR1 and CDR2 (germline): LNHDA, SQIVND (reference sequence). Trimming cost V 4 bases and J 0 bases, with 8 bases left between them. The CDR3 is 14 residues long. CDR3 sequence: CASSKAGSTDTQYF. CDR3 sequence (DNA): TGTGCCAGTAGTAAAGCTGGAAGCACAGATACGCAGTATTTT.

This clonotype was counted ten times or more. The chain carries TRBV12-3 or TRBV12-4 and TRBJ1-2; D not resolved. Between the trimmed V and J ends, which lost 0 bases and 0 bases, there was a span of 5 bases. The CDR3 contains 14 residues. CDR3 DNA sequence: TGTGCCAGCAGTTTAGCAGGCACTAACTATGGCTACACCTTC. It specifies CASSLAGTNYGYTF.

This clonotype was recorded many times. The rearrangement joins TRBV5-6 to TRBJ2-4; D is undetermined. V was pared by 0 bases and J by 6 bases, with 13 bases between. The V gene's germline CDR1 is SGHDT and CDR2 YYEEEE. CDR3 length: 15 amino acids. This CDR3 reads CASSLAPAYRNIQYF. The CDR3 DNA reads as TGTGCCAGCAGCTTGGCGCCAGCTTATCGAAACATTCAGTACTTC.

This clonotype is categorized as medium-sized (0.01 to 0.1%). The chain is built from TRBV10-2 and TRBJ2-5; perhaps TRBD2 as D (7 bases). Trimming took off 4 bases at V and 5 bases at J, with 20 bases between the two ends. The CDR3 spans 16 residues. Germline V gives CDR1 WSHSY, CDR2 SAAADI. The CDR3 loop reads CASSGATGGKDETQYF. Here the CDR3 DNA reads TGCGCCAGCAGTGGAGCGACGGGGGGCAAGGATGAGACCCAGTACTTC.

This clonotype has at least ten counts. The DNA for the CDR3 is TGTGCCACCAGTGATTTGCGGGACACCGGGGAGCTGTTTTTT. Its protein is CATSDLRDTGELFF. The chain couples TRBV24-1 to TRBJ2-2, with D unresolved. The CDR3 has 14 residues. V lost 0 bases, J lost 3 bases, and 4 bases lay in between. CDR1 and CDR2 from the germline V gene are KGHDR and SFDVKD.

This clonotype was seen many times. The rearrangement links TRBV11-2 to TRBJ1-2; perhaps TRBD1 as D (6 bases). The CDR3 runs 14 residues. The V end was cut by 3 bases, the J end by 8 bases, with 16 bases between. Germline assignment: CDR1 SGHAT and CDR2 FQNNGV. CDR3 amino acids: CASSFSSGDGGYTF. The CDR3 DNA follows: TGTGCCAGCAGCTTCTCGTCAGGGGACGGAGGCTACACCTTC.